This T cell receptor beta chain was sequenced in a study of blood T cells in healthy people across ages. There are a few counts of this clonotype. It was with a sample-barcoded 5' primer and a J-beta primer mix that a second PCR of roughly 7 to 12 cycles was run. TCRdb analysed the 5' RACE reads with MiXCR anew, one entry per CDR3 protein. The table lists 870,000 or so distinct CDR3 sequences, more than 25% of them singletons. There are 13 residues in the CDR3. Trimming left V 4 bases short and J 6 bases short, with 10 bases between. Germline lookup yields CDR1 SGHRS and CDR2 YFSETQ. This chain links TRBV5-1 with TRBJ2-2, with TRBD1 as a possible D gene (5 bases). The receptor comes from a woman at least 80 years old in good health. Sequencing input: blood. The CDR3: CASSVTASGELFF. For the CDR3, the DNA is TGCGCCAGCAGCGTGACAGCGTCCGGGGAGCTGTTTTTT.